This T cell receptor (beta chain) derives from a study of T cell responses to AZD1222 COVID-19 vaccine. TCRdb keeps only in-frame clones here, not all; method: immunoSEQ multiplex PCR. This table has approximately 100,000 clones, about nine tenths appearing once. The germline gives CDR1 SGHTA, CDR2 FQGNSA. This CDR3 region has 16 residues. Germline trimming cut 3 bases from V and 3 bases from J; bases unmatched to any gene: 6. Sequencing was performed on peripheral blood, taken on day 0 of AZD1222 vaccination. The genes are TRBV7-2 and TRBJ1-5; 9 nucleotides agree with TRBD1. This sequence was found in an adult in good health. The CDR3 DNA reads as TGTGCCAGCAGCTTCGGACAGGGGTCCTTCAATCAGCCCCAGCATTTT. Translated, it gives CASSFGQGSFNQPQHF.